This is a list of T cell receptor beta chains from one sample in a study of T-cell reconstitution after alpha-beta-depleted transplantation in children. TCRdb re-derived calls from the PCR reads in MiXCR, one entry per CDR3 protein. The sample has about 980,000 distinct CDR3 sequences; about 30% are singletons. This sample comprised PBMCs, mostly from graft donor cells, obtained 360 days after TCRalphabeta/CD19-depleted stem cell transplant. These receptors were collected from a boy under two years old who had a stem cell transplant for SCID, so the T cells may come from the graft donor. CDR3s include the opening cysteine and the closing phenylalanine or tryptophan.

V gene,J gene,CDR3 protein
TRBV5-1,TRBJ2-1,CASSPGLAGHNEQFF
TRBV5-1,TRBJ2-3,CASGTSGVDTQYF
TRBV20-1,TRBJ2-1,CSAWTGYYNEQFF
TRBV20-1,TRBJ1-5,CSAIGADKPQHF
TRBV6-1,TRBJ1-2,CASSRTGANYGYTF
TRBV7-6,TRBJ2-1,CASSLAHGQFNEQFF
TRBV20-1,TRBJ2-3,CSASVGGPTDTQYF
TRBV7-9,TRBJ1-6,CASSLGAHRVHGSPLHF
TRBV5-5,TRBJ2-7,CASSPRTGPPYEQYF
TRBV7-9,TRBJ2-7,CASSLGYRGGYEQYF
TRBV2,TRBJ1-1,CASSEVGSGGGVF
TRBV3-1,TRBJ2-7,CASSQGGPVYEQYF
TRBV6-1,TRBJ1-2,CASKGTDSNYGYTF
TRBV7-9,TRBJ2-6,CASEQLNNGANVLTF
TRBV5-1,TRBJ2-2,CASSLTAGTNTGELFF
TRBV2,TRBJ2-3,CASITNPGTSPSTDTQYF
TRBV24-1,TRBJ2-5,CATSDSNQETQYF
TRBV7-8,TRBJ1-2,CASSLVGAQGVANYGYTF
TRBV10-3,TRBJ2-5,CAISPHGGGAEETQYF
TRBV5-1,TRBJ2-2,CASSLKGAPNTGELFF
TRBV9,TRBJ2-1,CASSAAGQGWYEQFF
TRBV6-2/TRBV6-3,TRBJ2-5,CASSYSRRGPQETQYF
TRBV7-2,TRBJ2-1,CASSFKGQGHEQFF
TRBV2,TRBJ1-3,CASSSARSGNTIYF
TRBV5-1,TRBJ2-1,CASSSGGNNYNEQFF
TRBV20-1,TRBJ2-5,CSATLAGGRETQYF
TRBV20-1,TRBJ2-5,CSANPFGVVRTQYF
TRBV10-3,TRBJ2-2,CAISPGQGKTNTGELFF